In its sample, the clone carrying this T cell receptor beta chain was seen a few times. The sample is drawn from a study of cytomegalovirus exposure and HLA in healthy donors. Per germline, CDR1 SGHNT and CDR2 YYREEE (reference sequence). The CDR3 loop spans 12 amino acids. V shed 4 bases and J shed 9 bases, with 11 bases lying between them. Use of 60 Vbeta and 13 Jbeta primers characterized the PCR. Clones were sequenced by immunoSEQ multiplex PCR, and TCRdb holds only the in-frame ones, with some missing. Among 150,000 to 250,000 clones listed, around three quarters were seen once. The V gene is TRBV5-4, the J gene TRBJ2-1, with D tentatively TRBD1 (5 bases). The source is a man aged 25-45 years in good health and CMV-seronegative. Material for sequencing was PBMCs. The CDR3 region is CASSRGPVEQFF. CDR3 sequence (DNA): TGTGCCAGCAGCAGGGGTCCGGTTGAGCAGTTCTTC.